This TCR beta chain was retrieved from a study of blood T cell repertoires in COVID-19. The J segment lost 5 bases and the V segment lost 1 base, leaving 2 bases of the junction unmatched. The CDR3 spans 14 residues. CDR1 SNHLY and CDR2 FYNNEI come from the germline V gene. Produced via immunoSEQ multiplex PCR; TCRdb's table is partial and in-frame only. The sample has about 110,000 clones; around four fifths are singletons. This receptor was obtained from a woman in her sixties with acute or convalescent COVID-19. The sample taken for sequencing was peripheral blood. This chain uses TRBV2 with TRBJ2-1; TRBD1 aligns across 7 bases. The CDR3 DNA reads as TGTGCCAGCAGTGAAGTTCAGGGGGACAATGAGCAGTTCTTC. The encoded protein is CASSEVQGDNEQFF.